This entry lists 9 T cell receptor beta chains sequenced from one sample in a study of blood T cell repertoires in COVID-19 (TCRdb year 2020). The library was obtained by the immunoSEQ multiplex PCR assay. Held by TCRdb, this immuneACCESS table contains in-frame sequences only and omits some clones. Under half of the omission traces to an unresolved V gene where checked; the cause of the rest is unknown. Here the sample has under 200,000 clones; just over 90% occur a single time. About 2% of the sample is taken by the ten largest. What was sequenced was peripheral blood. These receptors were collected from a man aged 18 to 35 with acute or convalescent COVID-19.

This chain connects TRBV13 to TRBJ2-1; D gene unclear. V shed 3 bases and J shed 8 bases, with 17 bases lying between them. Looked up from germline, CDR1 is PRHDT and CDR2 is FYEKMQ (reference sequence). CDR3 size: 15 residues. Written as DNA, the CDR3 is TGTGCCAGCAGCTTCAGAACTACCCCGCACTATGAGCAGTTCTTC. It translates to CASSFRTTPHYEQFF.

The chain has TRBV6-5 and TRBJ1-5; 7 bases align to TRBD1. The germline V gene has CDR1 MNHEY and CDR2 SVGAGI. The CDR3 has 15 amino acids. Trimming removed 7 bases from V and 2 bases from J; junction bases left unmatched: 8. In DNA form, the CDR3 reads TGTGCCAGCACCACCGGACAGGTCGGCAATCAGCCCCAGCATTTT. Translated, it gives CASTTGQVGNQPQHF.

In DNA, the CDR3 is TGTGCCAGCAGTCCGCTGGGACAGGGAAAATACGAGCAGTACTTC. The encoded protein is CASSPLGQGKYEQYF. The rearrangement uses TRBV5-4 and TRBJ2-7, with 9 bases identical to TRBD1. V lost 5 bases, J lost 4 bases, and 10 bases stayed unmatched. CDR3 length: 15 amino acids. Germline lookup yields CDR1 SGHNT and CDR2 YYREEE (reference sequence).

The chain uses TRBV6-7 and TRBJ2-1, with 7 nucleotides matching TRBD1. TRBV6-7 belongs to the ORF category, with a function that is uncertain. Trimming cost V 8 bases and J 3 bases; bases outside gene matches: 4. This CDR3 contains 13 residues. Written as DNA, the CDR3 is TGTGCCAGCGGGGACAGCGACTACAATGAGCAGTTCTTC. Translating it yields CASGDSDYNEQFF.

A few counts support this clone. This chain uses TRBV5-5 with TRBJ2-7; 9 bases line up with TRBD2. The ends lost 1 base at V and 0 bases at J; junction bases unmatched: 2. Germline V CDR1 and CDR2: SGHKS, YYEKEE (reference sequence). The CDR3 consists of 15 residues. This chain's CDR3 is CASSLWRGGSYEQYF. CDR3 in DNA: TGTGCCAGCAGCTTGTGGCGGGGGGGCTCCTACGAGCAGTACTTC. The full variable domain, in which reference TRBV5-5 and TRBJ2-7 provide the parts outside the CDR3, is DAGVTQSPTHLIKTRGQQVTLRCSPISGHKSVSWYQQVLGQGPQFIFQYYEKEERGRGNFPDRFSARQFPNYSSELNVNALLLGDSALYLCASSLWRGGSYEQYFGPGTRLTVT.

In this sample, this clone turned up a few times. J is TRBJ2-1 and V is TRBV11-2; D remains unclear. Germline assignment: CDR1 SGHAT and CDR2 FQNNGV. Deletions cut 5 bases from V and 4 bases from J, with 9 bases between. This CDR3 contains 13 residues. Here the CDR3 reads CASSPNRYNEQFF. CDR3 DNA: TGTGCCAGCAGCCCTAACCGTTACAATGAGCAGTTCTTC.

This clone was seen a few times. V gene TRBV7-9 combines with J gene TRBJ1-1; no reliable D call. The V and J ends lost 6 bases and 0 bases respectively, with 14 bases between them. The germline V gene encodes CDR1 SEHNR and CDR2 FQNEAQ (reference sequence). This CDR3 spans 15 amino acids. The CDR3 coding sequence is TGTGCCAGCAGACAGTTGTCTTCCATGAACACTGAAGCTTTCTTT. It is translated as CASRQLSSMNTEAFF.

This clone occurred a few times. V and J are TRBV6-7 and TRBJ1-3; 7 bases are shared with TRBD1. TRBV6-7 is an open reading frame, and its role is uncertain. V was pared by 3 bases and J by 2 bases, with 1 base of the junction left unmatched. The CDR3 has 14 residues. CDR3 sequence: CASSYTGAGNTIYF. The CDR3 DNA reads as TGTGCCAGCAGTTATACAGGGGCTGGAAACACCATATATTTT.

J is TRBJ1-2 and V is TRBV2; 8 bases are shared with TRBD1. Germline values: CDR1 SNHLY, CDR2 FYNNEI. The CDR3 sequence is 15 residues long. V shed 6 bases and J 6 bases; nucleotides not matched to a gene: 12. CDR3 bases: TGTGCCAGCAGCTCCGGACAGGGTGGAGTCGATGGCTACACCTTC. It yields the protein CASSSGQGGVDGYTF.